This TCR beta chain derives from a study of cytomegalovirus exposure and HLA in healthy donors. J lost 2 bases, V lost 5 bases, and 13 bases had no gene match. The CDR3 is 18 amino acids. Germline loops: CDR1 SGHDT, CDR2 YYEEEE. Both 60 Vbeta primers and 13 Jbeta primers went into the PCR. Sequenced by immunoSEQ multiplex PCR; TCRdb stores in-frame clones only, minus some. Seen here are 110,000 to 150,000 clones, 65% to 80% observed once, and the top ten hold 1.6%. The source of this sequence is a woman in her 30s in good health and CMV-seronegative. The sample comprised PBMCs. The V call is TRBV5-6, the J call TRBJ2-3; 11 nucleotides align to TRBD2. In nucleotides, the CDR3 is TGTGCCAGCAGGCCTAAGGGGCTAGCGGGAGGAGCCACAGATACGCAGTATTTT. This codes for CASRPKGLAGGATDTQYF.